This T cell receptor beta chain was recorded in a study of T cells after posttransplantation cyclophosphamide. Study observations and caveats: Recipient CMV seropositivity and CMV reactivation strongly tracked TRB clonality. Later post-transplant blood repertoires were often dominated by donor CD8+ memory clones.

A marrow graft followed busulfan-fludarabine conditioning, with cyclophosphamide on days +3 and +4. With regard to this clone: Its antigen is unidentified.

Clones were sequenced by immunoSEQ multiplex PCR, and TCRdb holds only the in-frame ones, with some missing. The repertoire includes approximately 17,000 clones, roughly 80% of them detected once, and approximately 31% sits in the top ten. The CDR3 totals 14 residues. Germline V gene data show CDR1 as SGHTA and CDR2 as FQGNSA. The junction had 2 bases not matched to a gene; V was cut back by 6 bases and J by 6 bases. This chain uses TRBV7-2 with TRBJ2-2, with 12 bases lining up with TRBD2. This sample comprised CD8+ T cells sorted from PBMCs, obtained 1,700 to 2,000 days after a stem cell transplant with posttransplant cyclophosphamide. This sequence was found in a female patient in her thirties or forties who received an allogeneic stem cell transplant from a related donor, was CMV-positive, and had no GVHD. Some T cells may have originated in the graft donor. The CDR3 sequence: CASRPSGGAGELFF. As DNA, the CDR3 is TGTGCCAGCAGACCTAGCGGGGGGGCCGGGGAGCTGTTTTTT.